The next 27 T cell receptor beta chains were all read from a single sample in a study of blood T cell repertoires in COVID-19. Sequencing was performed with immunoSEQ multiplex PCR; in TCRdb, only in-frame clones are kept and a portion is missing. This repertoire shows 180,000 or so clones, 82% found once; its top ten account for roughly 9%. The sample taken for sequencing was peripheral blood. The receptors were gathered from a woman between 65 and 79 years old with acute or convalescent COVID-19.

The chain links TRBV15 to TRBJ1-2; D perhaps matches TRBD1 (6 bases). Germline V gene lookup returns CDR1 LNHNV and CDR2 YYDKDF (reference sequence). V lost 3 bases, J lost 2 bases, and 7 bases lay in between. CDR3 length: 13 residues. In nucleotides, the CDR3 is TGTGCCACCAGCAGTCAGGGGAACTATGGCTACACCTTC. This translates into CATSSQGNYGYTF.

The chain combines TRBV7-2 with TRBJ2-4, with 8 bases that match TRBD2. CDR3 length: 16 amino acids. Germline CDR1 and CDR2: SGHTA and FQGNSA. V lost 5 bases and J lost 0; bases outside the gene matches: 6. Here the CDR3 reads CASSPREALAKNIQYF. Here the CDR3 DNA reads TGTGCCAGCAGCCCGCGGGAGGCACTAGCCAAAAACATTCAGTACTTC. Variable domain in full (rest from reference TRBV7-2 and TRBJ2-4): GAGVSQSPSNKVTEKGKDVELRCDPISGHTALYWYRQSLGQGLEFLIYFQGNSAPDKSGLPSDRFSAERTGGSVSTLTIQRTQQEDSAVYLCASSPREALAKNIQYFGAGTRLSVL.

The rearrangement joins TRBV5-1 to TRBJ2-1, with D possibly being TRBD2 (5 bases). V lost 4 bases and J 3 bases, leaving 14 bases between the germline ends. Per germline, CDR1 SGHRS and CDR2 YFSETQ. This CDR3 has 15 residues. The CDR3 DNA reads TGCGCCAGCAGCCTTGACAACGGGGTCTACAATGAGCAGTTCTTC. Translation: CASSLDNGVYNEQFF.

The chain has TRBV4-3 and TRBJ1-1, with D uncertain. Germline loops: CDR1 LGHNA, CDR2 YSLEER. The CDR3 is made up of 13 amino acids. The V end lost 1 base, the J end lost 9 bases, and 12 bases lay between the germline ends. For the CDR3, the DNA is TGCGCCAGCAGCCAAGGGAGGCGAGACCAAGCTTTCTTT. As protein: CASSQGRRDQAFF.

The chain links TRBV5-1 to TRBJ2-3; D not certain. V lost 0 bases, J lost 0 bases, and 11 bases lay in between. This CDR3 is built from 16 residues. Germline V gives CDR1 SGHRS, CDR2 YFSETQ. This chain's CDR3 is CASSLGVSPSTDTQYF. The CDR3 nucleotides read TGCGCCAGCAGCTTGGGCGTATCCCCTAGCACAGATACGCAGTATTTT.

The J gene is TRBJ1-1, the V gene TRBV7-8; 7 nucleotides agree with TRBD1. The CDR3 runs to 11 residues. The V gene's germline CDR1 is SGHVS and CDR2 FQNEAQ. Unmatched junction bases numbered 2, after V lost 5 bases and J lost 8 bases. The CDR3 sequence: CASSIQGEAFF. CDR3 nucleotide sequence: TGTGCCAGCAGCATACAGGGGGAAGCTTTCTTT.

This chain connects TRBV19 to TRBJ1-5, with TRBD1 as a possible D gene (5 bases). Germline CDR1 reads LNHDA; CDR2 reads SQIVND (reference sequence). The length of the CDR3 is 17 residues. The V end lost 2 bases, the J end lost 7 bases, and 21 bases lay between the germline ends. CDR3 nucleotides: TGTGCCAGTAGTATAATGGGGGGGATTTTCAGCTTGCAGCCCCAGCATTTT. Its translation is CASSIMGGIFSLQPQHF.

The chain combines TRBV5-6 with TRBJ2-7; TRBD1 agrees at 7 bases. V was pared by 2 bases and J by 2 bases, with 7 bases of the junction left unmatched. This CDR3 comprises 15 residues. Germline V CDR1 and CDR2: SGHDT, YYEEEE. In DNA form, the CDR3 reads TGTGCCAGCAGCTTCGGACCAGGGGGTGCCTACGAGCAGTACTTC. Translated: CASSFGPGGAYEQYF.

This clone was counted once. The chain has TRBV6-5 and TRBJ2-7, with a weak D call TRBD1 (7 bases). The CDR3 extends over 15 amino acids. The ends were cut back, 2 bases at V and 2 bases at J, with 13 bases in the middle. Germline V gene data show CDR1 as MNHEY and CDR2 as SVGAGI. In nucleotides, the CDR3 is TGTGCCAGCAGTTACCGGAGGGGGCGGGCCTACGAGCAGTACTTC. This encodes CASSYRRGRAYEQYF.

There are a few counts of this clone. The chain uses TRBV23-1 and TRBJ1-2; D is perhaps TRBD1 (6 bases). TRBV23-1 is sorted into the ORF group, with uncertain function. The CDR3 has 13 residues. The V end lost 6 bases, the J end lost 5 bases, and 13 bases lay between the germline ends. The CDR3 DNA follows: TGCGCCAGCAGGTACAGGGTACCGTATGGCTACACCTTC. Residues: CASRYRVPYGYTF.

The rearrangement links TRBV6-2 or TRBV6-3 to TRBJ1-2; weak D call: TRBD1 (6 bases). The length of the CDR3 is 15 residues. Germline V gene lookup returns CDR1 MNHEY and CDR2 SVGEGT. V was clipped by 0 bases and J by 3 bases, with 11 bases between them. The DNA of the CDR3 is TGTGCCAGCAGTTACTCATCAGGGGCTTACTATGGCTACACCTTC. Translating it yields CASSYSSGAYYGYTF.

This clone was observed a handful of times. The rearrangement uses TRBV28 and TRBJ1-2; 7 bases are a match to TRBD1. Germline-derived CDR1 and CDR2 are MDHEN and SYDVKM. The CDR3 length is 15 residues. V dropped 5 bases and J dropped 3; count of bases not matched to a gene: 9. In nucleotides, the CDR3 is TGTGCCAGCAGTCCATTGAGGGGGCGCCACTATGGCTACACCTTC. Protein product: CASSPLRGRHYGYTF.

J is TRBJ1-2 and V is TRBV20-1; 8 nucleotides line up with TRBD1. This CDR3 has 11 residues. CDR1 and CDR2 (germline): DFQATT, SNEGSKA (reference sequence). Trimming at V came to 8 bases and at J to 8 bases, leaving 7 bases not matched to a gene. The DNA for the CDR3 is TGCAGTTTCGGACAGGGAACAGGCTACACCTTC. Protein: CSFGQGTGYTF.

J is TRBJ2-3 and V is TRBV10-1; tentative D call: TRBD1 (5 bases). CDR1 WNHNN and CDR2 SYGVQD come from the germline V gene (reference sequence). Trimming cost V 6 bases and J 0 bases, with 10 bases left between them. The CDR3 totals 14 residues. The CDR3 region has the DNA TGCGCCAGCAGAAAGGACATTAGCACAGATACGCAGTATTTT. It yields the protein CASRKDISTDTQYF.

The gene calls are TRBV19 and TRBJ1-2, with 9 nucleotides matching TRBD1. The CDR3 has 14 residues. Per the germline V gene, CDR1 is LNHDA and CDR2 is SQIVND (reference sequence). V lost 5 bases to trimming and J lost 9 bases; unmatched junction nucleotides: 10. For the CDR3, the DNA is TGTGCCAGTAGTCCGCAGCGGGACAGGGATCGCTACACCTTC. The encoded protein is CASSPQRDRDRYTF.

The V call is TRBV4-3, the J call TRBJ1-2, with 9 positions matching TRBD1. Germline lookup yields CDR1 LGHNA and CDR2 YSLEER. Trimming took 1 base from V and 8 from J; bases not matched to a gene: 20. CDR3 length: 19 residues. CDR3 protein: CASSQVLSSWGQGGDGYTF. The CDR3 DNA is TGCGCCAGCAGCCAAGTCCTGTCTTCTTGGGGACAGGGAGGGGACGGCTACACCTTC.

V is TRBV5-1 and J is TRBJ2-7, with a tentative D call TRBD2 (6 bases). Germline assignment: CDR1 SGHRS and CDR2 YFSETQ. There are 12 residues in the CDR3. V was cut by 4 bases and J by 3 bases, with 8 bases left in between. CDR3 DNA sequence: TGCGCCAGCAGCCCCGGGGGCTACGAGCAGTACTTC. Translation: CASSPGGYEQYF.

V usage is TRBV5-6 and J usage is TRBJ2-5, with D perhaps matching TRBD1 (5 bases). Trimming shortened V by 4 bases and J by 0 bases, and 10 bases separated the two germline ends. Germline CDR1 reads SGHDT; CDR2 reads YYEEEE. This CDR3 contains 14 residues. The CDR3 DNA reads TGTGCCAGCAGCGGGATGGACAACCAAGAGACCCAGTACTTC. Translated, it gives CASSGMDNQETQYF. The full variable domain, with the rest looked up from reference TRBV5-6 and TRBJ2-5, is DAGVTQSPTHLIKTRGQQVTLRCSPKSGHDTVSWYQQALGQGPQFIFQYYEEEERQRGNFPDRFSGHQFPNYSSELNVNALLLGDSALYLCASSGMDNQETQYFGPGTRLLVL.

The rearrangement joins TRBV7-9 to TRBJ2-1, with 11 bases matching TRBD1. In germline, CDR1 is SEHNR, CDR2 FQNEAQ (reference sequence). The length of the CDR3 is 15 residues. After removal of 4 bases from V and 6 bases from J, the junction contained 5 bases not matched to a gene. The CDR3 reads CASSSKDRGLNEQFF. DNA of the CDR3: TGTGCCAGCAGCTCTAAGGACAGGGGGCTCAATGAGCAGTTCTTC.

The chain joins TRBV5-1 to TRBJ2-7; 8 bases are shared with TRBD2. In germline, CDR1 is SGHRS, CDR2 YFSETQ. CDR3 length equals 14 residues. The trim removed 5 bases at V and 7 bases at J, leaving 11 bases unmatched. The DNA for the CDR3 is TGCGCCAGCAGTCCGCGGACTAGCAGTGATGAGCAGTACTTC. It codes for CASSPRTSSDEQYF.

V gene TRBV5-4 combines with J gene TRBJ1-2; 7 nucleotides align to TRBD1. CDR3 length: 15 residues. CDR1 and CDR2 (germline): SGHNT, YYREEE (reference sequence). Trimming removed 4 bases from V and 4 bases from J; junction bases left unmatched: 10. The CDR3 sequence: CASSPDLDRAYGYTF. The CDR3 DNA follows: TGTGCCAGCAGCCCCGATTTAGACAGGGCCTATGGCTACACCTTC.

The genes are TRBV19 and TRBJ1-1; TRBD1 matches 7 bases. The CDR3 totals 15 residues. With V trimmed by 2 bases and J by 2 bases, 5 bases remained unmatched. Germline lookup yields CDR1 LNHDA and CDR2 SQIVND (reference sequence). CDR3 region: CASSIRAGGNTEAFF. The CDR3 coding sequence is TGTGCCAGTAGTATAAGGGCAGGGGGTAACACTGAAGCTTTCTTT. The variable domain in full, with the rest retrieved from reference TRBV19 and TRBJ1-1, is DGGITQSPKYLFRKEGQNVTLSCEQNLNHDAMYWYRQDPGQGLRLIYYSQIVNDFQKGDIAEGYSVSREKKESFPLTVTSAQKNPTAFYLCASSIRAGGNTEAFFGQGTRLTVV.

The V gene is TRBV28, the J gene TRBJ1-2; the D is unclear. V was pared by 6 bases and J by 4 bases, with 15 bases between. This CDR3 contains 14 residues. Germline lookup yields CDR1 MDHEN and CDR2 SYDVKM. CDR3 in amino acids: CASSKTPNVYGYTF. CDR3 bases: TGTGCCAGCAGCAAGACACCGAACGTCTATGGCTACACCTTC.

The V gene is TRBV2, the J gene TRBJ2-4; 11 bases are a match to TRBD1. CDR1 is SNHLY, CDR2 FYNNEI, per germline. The CDR3 contains 15 residues. With V trimmed by 2 bases and J by 4 bases, 1 base remained unmatched. CDR3 loop: CASSERDRGKNIQYF. The CDR3 DNA follows: TGTGCCAGCAGTGAAAGGGACAGGGGGAAAAACATTCAGTACTTC. The entire variable domain, with the rest obtained from reference TRBV2 and TRBJ2-4, is as follows: EPEVTQTPSHQVTQMGQEVILRCVPISNHLYFYWYRQILGQKVEFLVSFYNNEISEKSEIFDDQFSVERPDGSNFTLKIRSTKLEDSAMYFCASSERDRGKNIQYFGAGTRLSVL.

V is TRBV28 and J is TRBJ2-5, with TRBD2 matching 8 bases. CDR3 length equals 13 residues. Trimming took 8 bases from V and 2 from J; bases not matched to a gene: 4. Germline CDR1 reads MDHEN; CDR2 reads SYDVKM. The CDR3: CASCGGGQETQYF. CDR3 coding DNA: TGTGCCAGCTGTGGCGGGGGGCAAGAGACCCAGTACTTC.

The chain uses TRBV30 and TRBJ1-6, with 9 bases fitting TRBD1. This CDR3 has 15 amino acids. V gave up 2 bases and J gave up 9 bases; unmatched junction bases: 8. The V gene's germline CDR1 is GTSNPN and CDR2 SVGIG (reference sequence). CDR3 DNA: TGTGCCTGGAGTCCTAAGACAGGGGGTTTTTCACCCCTCCACTTT. It specifies CAWSPKTGGFSPLHF.

CDR3 protein: CASSLVTGTALNSPLHF. For the CDR3, the DNA is TGCGCCAGCAGCTTGGTTACCGGGACTGCTCTTAATTCACCCCTCCACTTT. V usage is TRBV5-1 and J usage is TRBJ1-6; a weak D match, TRBD1 (5 bases). Germline CDR1 and CDR2: SGHRS and YFSETQ. The CDR3 length is 17 residues. The V end was cut by 0 bases, the J end by 6 bases, with 16 bases between. Combining the CDR3 with reference TRBV5-1 and TRBJ1-6 gives the whole variable domain KAGVTQTPRYLIKTRGQQVTLSCSPISGHRSVSWYQQTPGQGLQFLFEYFSETQRNKGNFPGRFSGRQFSNSRSEMNVSTLELGDSALYLCASSLVTGTALNSPLHFGNGTRLTVT.